Presented here are 32 T cell receptor beta chains from one specimen sequenced in a study of cytomegalovirus exposure and HLA in healthy donors. PCR was performed using 60 Vbeta and 13 Jbeta primers. This table comes from immunoSEQ multiplex PCR, and its TCRdb copy is limited to in-frame clones, with some not included. The repertoire shows 40,000 or so clones; the top ten hold 1% to 1.5%. Input material: PBMCs. The origin of the receptors is a man aged 25-45 years in good health and CMV-seronegative.

The chain employs TRBV10-3 and TRBJ2-5, with TRBD1 matching over 8 bases. After removal of 6 bases from V and 2 bases from J, the junction contained 11 bases not matched to a gene. Germline-derived CDR1 and CDR2 are ENHRY and SYGVKD. The CDR3 has 16 residues. The CDR3 protein is CAISDRGGPPQETQYF. DNA for the CDR3: TGTGCCATCAGCGACAGGGGAGGTCCCCCGCAAGAGACCCAGTACTTC.

The rearrangement links TRBV4-1 to TRBJ2-2, with TRBD1 as a possible D gene (6 bases). Germline CDR1 MGHRA, CDR2 YSYEKL. V was trimmed by 0 bases and J by 6 bases, leaving 17 bases between them. This CDR3 spans 17 amino acids. The CDR3 region has the DNA TGCGCCAGCAGCCAAGAGCCCCCTTCAGGGGCATCCGGGGAGCTGTTTTTT. This codes for CASSQEPPSGASGELFF.

This chain uses TRBV7-9 with TRBJ2-7; 13 bases are shared with TRBD2. The junction had 3 bases not matched to a gene; V was cut back by 7 bases and J by 3 bases. Germline loops: CDR1 SEHNR, CDR2 FQNEAQ (reference sequence). CDR3 length: 14 amino acids. The CDR3 loop is CASTGTSGIYEQYF. The CDR3 DNA reads TGTGCCAGCACTGGGACTAGCGGGATCTACGAGCAGTACTTC.

V usage is TRBV18 and J usage is TRBJ2-1; 8 bases are shared with TRBD2. Trimming cost V 5 bases and J 5 bases; bases outside gene matches: 8. The CDR3 length is 15 residues. Germline CDR1 and CDR2: KGHSH and LQKENI. The chain's CDR3 is CASSGPGLDHNEQFF. CDR3 bases: TGTGCCAGCTCAGGACCGGGACTAGATCACAATGAGCAGTTCTTC.

The rearrangement joins TRBV7-2 to TRBJ2-1; weak D call: TRBD1 (6 bases). Germline CDR1 is SGHTA and CDR2 is FQGNSA. V lost 5 bases and J 7 bases, leaving 15 bases between the germline ends. The CDR3 has 14 residues. CDR3 sequence (DNA): TGTGCCAGCAGCCGGGGACACGGCGGGAATGAGCAGTTCTTC. Amino acids: CASSRGHGGNEQFF. Based on the CDR3 plus reference TRBV7-2 and TRBJ2-1, the full variable domain is GAGVSQSPSNKVTEKGKDVELRCDPISGHTALYWYRQSLGQGLEFLIYFQGNSAPDKSGLPSDRFSAERTGGSVSTLTIQRTQQEDSAVYLCASSRGHGGNEQFFGPGTRLTVL.

The rearrangement uses TRBV19 and TRBJ1-2; D may be TRBD1 (5 bases). This CDR3 has 13 amino acids. Looked up from germline, CDR1 is LNHDA and CDR2 is SQIVND (reference sequence). V lost 5 bases, J lost 8 bases, and 15 bases lay in between. The CDR3 DNA reads TGTGCCAGTAGTGCCACCCCAGGGAAGGGCTACACCTTC. Translated, it gives CASSATPGKGYTF.

The chain uses TRBV30 and TRBJ1-2, with 11 bases identical to TRBD1. The V segment lost 1 base and the J segment 2 bases; nucleotides outside the gene matches: 12. The CDR3 spans 18 residues. Germline CDR1 and CDR2: GTSNPN and SVGIG (reference sequence). The CDR3 protein is CAWSGGGTGGFFNYGYTF. CDR3 in DNA: TGTGCCTGGAGTGGGGGAGGGACAGGGGGATTCTTCAACTATGGCTACACCTTC.

The chain recombines TRBV30 with TRBJ1-1, with TRBD1 matching 8 bases. Germline values: CDR1 GTSNPN, CDR2 SVGIG (reference sequence). V gave up 3 bases and J gave up 3 bases; unmatched junction bases: 3. The CDR3 consists of 13 residues. The CDR3 sequence: CAWRKQGDTEAFF. Written as DNA, the CDR3 is TGTGCCTGGAGGAAACAGGGGGACACTGAAGCTTTCTTT.

The chain links TRBV19 to TRBJ2-7; TRBD1 is a possible D gene (6 bases). Germline values: CDR1 LNHDA, CDR2 SQIVND (reference sequence). The CDR3 loop spans 15 amino acids. The germline V and J ends were trimmed by 5 bases and 2 bases, with 16 bases remaining between them. CDR3 protein: CASSARRDTTYEQYF. The CDR3 DNA reads as TGTGCCAGTAGTGCCCGCCGGGACACCACCTACGAGCAGTACTTC. The full variable domain, in which reference TRBV19 and TRBJ2-7 provide the parts outside the CDR3, is DGGITQSPKYLFRKEGQNVTLSCEQNLNHDAMYWYRQDPGQGLRLIYYSQIVNDFQKGDIAEGYSVSREKKESFPLTVTSAQKNPTAFYLCASSARRDTTYEQYFGPGTRLTVT.

The rearrangement joins TRBV6-5 to TRBJ1-2, with D perhaps TRBD1 (6 bases). V lost 6 bases and J 2 bases, leaving 10 bases between the germline ends. Germline V CDR1 and CDR2: MNHEY, SVGAGI. The CDR3 covers 13 residues. The chain's CDR3 is CASSRTANYGYTF. In DNA form, the CDR3 reads TGTGCCAGCAGCCGGACAGCCAACTATGGCTACACCTTC.

The CDR3 loop is CASSTTRQISNQPQHF. Here the CDR3 DNA reads TGTGCCAGTAGTACAACAAGACAGATTAGCAATCAGCCCCAGCATTTT. This chain links TRBV19 with TRBJ1-5; a weak D match, TRBD1 (5 bases). The germline V gene encodes CDR1 LNHDA and CDR2 SQIVND (reference sequence). The CDR3 extends over 16 amino acids. Trimming pared 4 bases from V and 0 bases from J, leaving 13 bases between.

This chain links TRBV19 with TRBJ2-7, with D maybe TRBD2 (6 bases). V shed 5 bases and J shed 6 bases, with 17 bases lying between them. This CDR3 has 14 residues. Looked up from germline, CDR1 is LNHDA and CDR2 is SQIVND (reference sequence). CDR3 residues: CASSPRLAGSEQYF. CDR3 nucleotides: TGTGCCAGTAGTCCACGGCTGGCGGGAAGCGAGCAGTACTTC.

The V gene is TRBV30, the J gene TRBJ1-5; the match to TRBD1 covers 8 bases. Trimming cost V 2 bases and J 3 bases; bases outside gene matches: 6. This CDR3 is 15 amino acids long. Germline V gives CDR1 GTSNPN, CDR2 SVGIG (reference sequence). CDR3 DNA sequence: TGTGCCTGGAGTCGTATGACAGGGGCCAATCAGCCCCAGCATTTT. Its translation: CAWSRMTGANQPQHF.

Here the CDR3 reads CASSQDRGRVFAYEQYF. CDR3 in DNA: TGCGCCAGCAGCCAAGACAGGGGGCGGGTCTTCGCCTACGAGCAGTACTTC. The V call is TRBV4-1, the J call TRBJ2-7; 8 bases fit TRBD1. From germline, CDR1 is MGHRA and CDR2 YSYEKL. Trimming cost V 0 bases and J 2 bases; bases outside gene matches: 9. CDR3 length: 17 residues.

The V and J genes are TRBV4-2 and TRBJ2-7, with TRBD1 matching over 7 bases. This CDR3 has 15 residues. Per the germline V gene, CDR1 is LGHNA and CDR2 is YNFKEQ. Germline trimming cut 0 bases from V and 9 bases from J; bases unmatched to any gene: 11. The CDR3 nucleotides are TGTGCCAGCAGCCAAGATTGGGACAGAACGGTGGGGCAGTACTTC. Protein: CASSQDWDRTVGQYF.

The rearrangement links TRBV10-2 to TRBJ2-3; possibly TRBD2 for D (5 bases). Germline V gene data show CDR1 as WSHSY and CDR2 as SAAADI. This CDR3 is 14 amino acids long. Trimming pared 5 bases from V and 0 bases from J, leaving 9 bases between. The CDR3 DNA is TGCGCCAGCAGTAGCGGCGGGAGCACAGATACGCAGTATTTT. This gives the protein CASSSGGSTDTQYF.

V is TRBV19 and J is TRBJ2-5; D is possibly TRBD2 (5 bases). The CDR3 loop spans 16 amino acids. Germline V gene sequence: CDR1 LNHDA, CDR2 SQIVND (reference sequence). V lost 1 base and J 0 bases, leaving 12 bases between the germline ends. The CDR3: CASSIGQRANQETQYF. The CDR3 DNA reads TGTGCCAGTAGTATAGGCCAGAGGGCGAACCAAGAGACCCAGTACTTC.

The V call is TRBV25-1, the J call TRBJ1-3, with a tentative D call TRBD1 (6 bases). Trimming left V 10 bases short and J 4 bases short, with 17 bases between. Germline lookup yields CDR1 MGHDK and CDR2 SYGVNS. The CDR3 runs 14 residues. In nucleotides, the CDR3 is TGTGCCACCACGTCCCCAGGGGCCGGAAACACCATATATTTT. Protein: CATTSPGAGNTIYF.

For the CDR3, the DNA is TGTGCCAGCACAGGGGGCGAACCCCACCTTTCACCCCTCCACTTT. Translated, it gives CASTGGEPHLSPLHF. The V and J genes are TRBV6-1 and TRBJ1-6, with 8 bases fitting TRBD1. In germline, CDR1 is MNHNS, CDR2 SASEGT. The CDR3 runs to 15 residues. Trimming took 7 bases from V and 9 from J; bases not matched to a gene: 11.

The V gene is TRBV5-1, the J gene TRBJ2-3, with 10 bases aligning to TRBD2. This CDR3 region has 16 residues. Per the germline V gene, CDR1 is SGHRS and CDR2 is YFSETQ. Trimming cost V 2 bases and J 1 base; bases outside gene matches: 4. Here the CDR3 reads CASSLRLAGGTDTQYF. CDR3 DNA sequence: TGCGCCAGCAGCTTAAGGCTAGCGGGGGGCACAGATACGCAGTATTTT.

This chain links TRBV15 with TRBJ2-7; a weak D match, TRBD2 (5 bases). Per germline, CDR1 LNHNV and CDR2 YYDKDF (reference sequence). The V gene lost 3 bases and the J gene lost 7 bases, with 19 bases spanning the gap. This CDR3 is 15 amino acids long. CDR3 coding DNA: TGTGCCACCAGCAGCACTAGTAAGTTCTTGTTGGAGCAGTACTTC. Translated: CATSSTSKFLLEQYF.

This chain uses TRBV29-1 with TRBJ2-5; TRBD2 matches 10 bases. V gave up 7 bases and J gave up 4 bases; unmatched junction bases: 12. The germline V gene has CDR1 SQVTM and CDR2 ANQGSEA. The CDR3 runs 15 residues. In DNA form, the CDR3 reads TGCAGCGGCCGGGGGAGCGGGAGGGCAGGAGAGACCCAGTACTTC. The encoded protein is CSGRGSGRAGETQYF.

V and J are TRBV6-5 and TRBJ2-7, with a weak D call TRBD2 (5 bases). The CDR3 loop spans 13 amino acids. Per the germline V gene, CDR1 is MNHEY and CDR2 is SVGAGI. Trimming removed 4 bases from V and 11 bases from J, with 18 bases in between. The DNA of the CDR3 is TGTGCCAGCAGTTCCACATTGGGGAGTCAGGAGTACTTC. Protein product: CASSSTLGSQEYF.

The genes are TRBV4-3 and TRBJ1-1; TRBD1 matches at 7 bases. Trimming took 0 bases from V and 1 from J; bases not matched to a gene: 11. CDR3 size: 18 residues. The germline V gene has CDR1 LGHNA and CDR2 YSLEER. The CDR3 region has the DNA TGCGCCAGCAGCCAAGAAGGGTCCCGACAGGGCCGGAACACTGAAGCTTTCTTT. This sequence encodes CASSQEGSRQGRNTEAFF.

The chain uses TRBV18 and TRBJ1-5; 7 nucleotides line up with TRBD1. After removal of 6 bases from V and 7 bases from J, the junction contained 12 bases not matched to a gene. CDR3 length equals 15 residues. The V gene's germline CDR1 is KGHSH and CDR2 LQKENI. The CDR3 bases are TGTGCCAGCTCTCAAGGACAGGCTTCGCAACAGCCCCAGCATTTT. It codes for CASSQGQASQQPQHF.

This chain joins TRBV25-1 and TRBJ1-1; unclear D gene. The CDR3 runs 15 residues. Germline values: CDR1 MGHDK, CDR2 SYGVNS. V was pared by 1 base and J by 5 bases, with 14 bases between. The CDR3: CASSEFSGKRTEAFF. As DNA, the CDR3 is TGTGCCAGCAGTGAATTCTCGGGGAAGAGAACTGAAGCTTTCTTT.

The chain has TRBV5-1 and TRBJ2-6, with D possibly TRBD1 on 5 matching bases. Looked up from germline, CDR1 is SGHRS and CDR2 is YFSETQ. The V end was cut by 3 bases, the J end by 0 bases, with 7 bases between. The CDR3 is 15 amino acids. The CDR3 DNA reads as TGCGCCAGCAGCTCAGGGAACTCTGGGGCCAACGTCCTGACTTTC. It encodes CASSSGNSGANVLTF.

This chain joins TRBV19 and TRBJ1-5; unclear D gene. Germline assignment: CDR1 LNHDA and CDR2 SQIVND (reference sequence). Between the trimmed V and J ends, which lost 1 base and 0 bases, there was a span of 10 bases. The CDR3 loop spans 16 amino acids. As DNA, the CDR3 is TGTGCCAGTAGTATAGGGGCAGTCTTTAGCAATCAGCCCCAGCATTTT. Translation: CASSIGAVFSNQPQHF.

The chain has TRBV19 and TRBJ2-2, with 9 bases identical to TRBD1. The CDR3 runs 15 residues. The V and J ends lost 9 bases and 3 bases, in that order; junction bases with no gene match: 8. Germline CDR1 LNHDA, CDR2 SQIVND (reference sequence). This CDR3 is CASTRDRGYTGELFF. As DNA, the CDR3 is TGTGCCAGCACCAGAGACAGGGGGTACACCGGGGAGCTGTTTTTT.

The chain has TRBV6-5 and TRBJ1-1, with 7 bases lining up with TRBD1. The CDR3 has 12 residues. CDR1 is MNHEY, CDR2 SVGAGI, per germline. V dropped 10 bases and J dropped 6; count of bases not matched to a gene: 8. CDR3 sequence: CATRGTAAEAFF. CDR3 coding DNA: TGTGCCACCAGGGGGACAGCCGCTGAAGCTTTCTTT.

Written as DNA, the CDR3 is TGCGCCAGCAGCCAAGTCGGACACGGCAACACCATATATTTT. It codes for CASSQVGHGNTIYF. The V call is TRBV5-1, the J call TRBJ1-3; tentative D call: TRBD1 (5 bases). The V end was cut by 4 bases, the J end by 7 bases, with 15 bases between. The CDR3 spans 14 residues. CDR1 SGHRS and CDR2 YFSETQ come from the germline V gene.

This chain connects TRBV18 to TRBJ1-2, with D unresolved. The CDR3 totals 14 residues. V lost 2 bases and J lost 1, with 8 bases in between. Germline lookup yields CDR1 KGHSH and CDR2 LQKENI. The CDR3 nucleotides read TGTGCCAGCTCACCAACAGATGATAACTATGGCTACACCTTC. Protein: CASSPTDDNYGYTF.